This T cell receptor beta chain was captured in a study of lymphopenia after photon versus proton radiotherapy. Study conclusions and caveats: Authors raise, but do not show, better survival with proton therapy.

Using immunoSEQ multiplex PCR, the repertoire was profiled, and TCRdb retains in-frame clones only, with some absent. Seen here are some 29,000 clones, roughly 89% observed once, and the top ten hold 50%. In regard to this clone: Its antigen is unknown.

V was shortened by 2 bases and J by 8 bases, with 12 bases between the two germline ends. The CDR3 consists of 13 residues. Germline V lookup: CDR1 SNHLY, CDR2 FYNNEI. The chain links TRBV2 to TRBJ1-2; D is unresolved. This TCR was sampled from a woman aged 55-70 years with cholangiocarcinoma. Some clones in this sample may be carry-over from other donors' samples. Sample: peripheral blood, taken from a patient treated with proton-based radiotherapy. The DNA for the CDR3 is TGTGCCAGCAGTGAAAAAACAGTTCGCGGCTACACCTTC. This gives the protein CASSEKTVRGYTF. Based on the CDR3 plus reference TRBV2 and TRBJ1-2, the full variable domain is EPEVTQTPSHQVTQMGQEVILRCVPISNHLYFYWYRQILGQKVEFLVSFYNNEISEKSEIFDDQFSVERPDGSNFTLKIRSTKLEDSAMYFCASSEKTVRGYTFGSGTRLTVV.